This paragraph covers one T cell receptor beta chain sequence. TCRdb's copy holds only in-frame clones and misses some; the assay was immunoSEQ multiplex PCR. The sample shows about 240,000 clones, approximately 83% of them seen only once. The data originate from a study of blood T cell repertoires in COVID-19. Whole-study context: PBMCs, B-cell-depleted T cells, or T cells provided the cDNA or gDNA that made up the material.

The sample consisted of PBMCs or T cells enriched from blood (not recorded which). The source of this sequence is a woman aged 35 to 49 with acute COVID-19.

The CDR3 protein is CATSDHTRADTQYF. The DNA of the CDR3 is TGTGCCACCAGTGACCATACCCGGGCAGATACGCAGTATTTT. The genes are TRBV24-1 and TRBJ2-3; D ambiguous. In germline, CDR1 is KGHDR, CDR2 SFDVKD. Trimming removed 4 bases at V and 4 bases at J, with 11 bases between. The CDR3 has 14 amino acids.